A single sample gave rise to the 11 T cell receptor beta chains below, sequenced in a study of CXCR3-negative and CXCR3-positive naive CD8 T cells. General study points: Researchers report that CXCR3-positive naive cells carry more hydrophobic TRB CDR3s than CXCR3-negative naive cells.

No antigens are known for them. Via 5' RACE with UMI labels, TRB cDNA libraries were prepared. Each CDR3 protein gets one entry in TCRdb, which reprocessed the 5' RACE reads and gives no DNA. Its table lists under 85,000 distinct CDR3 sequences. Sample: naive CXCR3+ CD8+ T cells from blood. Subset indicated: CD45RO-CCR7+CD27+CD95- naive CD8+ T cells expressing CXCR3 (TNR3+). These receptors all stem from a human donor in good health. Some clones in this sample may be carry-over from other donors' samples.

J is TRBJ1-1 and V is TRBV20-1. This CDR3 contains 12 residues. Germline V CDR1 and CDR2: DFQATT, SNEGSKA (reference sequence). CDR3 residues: CSASAGNTEAFF.

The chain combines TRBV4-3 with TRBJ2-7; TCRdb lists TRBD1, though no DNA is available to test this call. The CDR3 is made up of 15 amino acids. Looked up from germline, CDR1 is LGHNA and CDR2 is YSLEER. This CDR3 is CASSARQGTAYEQYF.

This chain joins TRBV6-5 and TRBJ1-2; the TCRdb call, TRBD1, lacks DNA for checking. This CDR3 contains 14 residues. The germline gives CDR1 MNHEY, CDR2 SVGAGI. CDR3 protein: CASSYQGFHYGYTF.

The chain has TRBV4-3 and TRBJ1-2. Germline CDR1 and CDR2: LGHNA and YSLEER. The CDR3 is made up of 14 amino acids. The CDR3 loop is CASSQRTDNYGYTF.

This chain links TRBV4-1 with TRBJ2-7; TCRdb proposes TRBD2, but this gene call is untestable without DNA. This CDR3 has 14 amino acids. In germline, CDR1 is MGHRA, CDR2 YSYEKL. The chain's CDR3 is CASSQREAAYEQYF.

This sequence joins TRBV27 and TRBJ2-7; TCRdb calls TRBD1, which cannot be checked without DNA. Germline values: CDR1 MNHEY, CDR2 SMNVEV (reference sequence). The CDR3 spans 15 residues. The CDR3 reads CASSLSGAGAYEQYF.

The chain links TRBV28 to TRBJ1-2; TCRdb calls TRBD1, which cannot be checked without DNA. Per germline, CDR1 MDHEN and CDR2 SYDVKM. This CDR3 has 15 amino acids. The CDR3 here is CASSPTGQANYGYTF.

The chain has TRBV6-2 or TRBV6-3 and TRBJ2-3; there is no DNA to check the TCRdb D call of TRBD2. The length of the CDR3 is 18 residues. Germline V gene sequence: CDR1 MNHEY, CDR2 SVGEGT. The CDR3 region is CASSNNPGTSAFTDTQYF.

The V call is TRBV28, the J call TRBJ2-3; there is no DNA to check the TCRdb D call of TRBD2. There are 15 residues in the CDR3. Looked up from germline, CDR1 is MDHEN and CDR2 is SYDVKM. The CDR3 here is CASSLILGGSDTQYF.

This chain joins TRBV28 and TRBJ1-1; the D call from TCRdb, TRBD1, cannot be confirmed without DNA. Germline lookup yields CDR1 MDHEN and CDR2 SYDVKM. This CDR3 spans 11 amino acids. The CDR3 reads CASSKTGEAFF.

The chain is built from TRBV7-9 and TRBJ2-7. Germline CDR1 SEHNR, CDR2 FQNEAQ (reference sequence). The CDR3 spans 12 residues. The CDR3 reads CASSPISYEQYF.